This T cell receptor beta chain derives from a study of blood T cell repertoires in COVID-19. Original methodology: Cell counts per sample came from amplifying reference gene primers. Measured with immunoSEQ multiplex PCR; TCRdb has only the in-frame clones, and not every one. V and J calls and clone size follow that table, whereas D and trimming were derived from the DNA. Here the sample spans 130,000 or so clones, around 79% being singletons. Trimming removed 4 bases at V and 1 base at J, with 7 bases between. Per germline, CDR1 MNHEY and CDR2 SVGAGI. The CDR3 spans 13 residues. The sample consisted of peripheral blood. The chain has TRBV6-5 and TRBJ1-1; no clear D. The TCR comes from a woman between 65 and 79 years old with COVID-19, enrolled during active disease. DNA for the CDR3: TGTGCCAGCAGTTTACGTAGGAACACTGAAGCTTTCTTT. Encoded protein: CASSLRRNTEAFF.